Below, 23 T cell receptor beta chains from the same sample are listed, as sequenced in a study of T cells in women clearing cervical HPV infection. Only in-frame clones appear in the TCRdb table, and some are missing; sequencing was by immunoSEQ multiplex PCR. The sample features some 33,000 clones, with 4.3% in its top ten. Specimen: blood buffy coat. Receptors originate from a woman aged 18-70 years with a cervical HPV16 infection that either progressed to CIN3+ or cleared (not recorded which).

Worth noting for this clone: The read gets to within 3 residues of the CDR3 end, and the germline J gene fills in the rest. The V call is TRBV14, the J call TRBJ2-7; 7 nucleotides agree with TRBD2. Germline CDR1 and CDR2: SGHDN and FVKESK. CDR3 length: 15 residues. V trimming: 1 base; J trimming: 2 bases; junction bases outside the gene matches: 5. This chain's CDR3 is CASSQGRGRAYEQYF. Incomplete CDR3 DNA: TGTGCCAGCAGCCAAGGACGGGGGAGGGCCTACGAG.

As to this clone: The CDR3 is cut off 3 residues early in the read; its end comes from the germline J gene. This chain uses TRBV7-2 with TRBJ1-3; the D is unclear. The V end lost 2 bases, the J end lost 4 bases, and 12 bases lay between the germline ends. The CDR3 sequence is 15 residues long. The germline V gene has CDR1 SGHTA and CDR2 FQGNSA. The CDR3 reads CASSLSAFSGNTIYF. The CDR3 bases that were read are TGTGCCAGCAGCTTATCCGCGTTTTCCGGAAACACC.

Regarding this clone: The observed sequence ends 3 residues before the CDR3 terminus, with the missing tail filled in from the germline J gene. This sequence joins TRBV2 and TRBJ2-3; D is perhaps TRBD1 (5 bases). This CDR3 comprises 13 residues. Germline-derived CDR1 and CDR2 are SNHLY and FYNNEI. The sequenced part of the CDR3 DNA is TGTGCCAGCCATCTTAAGCAGGGATTTTCG. This sequence encodes CASHLKQGFS. The full CDR3 is CASHLKQGFSQYF. Full variable domain (missing parts from reference TRBV2 and TRBJ2-3): EPEVTQTPSHQVTQMGQEVILRCVPISNHLYFYWYRQILGQKVEFLVSFYNNEISEKSEIFDDQFSVERPDGSNFTLKIRSTKLEDSAMYFCASHLKQGFSQYFGPGTRLTVL.

Details on this clone: The read ends 3 residues early relative to the CDR3; the germline J gene fills the gap. This rearrangement joins TRBV19 to TRBJ2-5; D not resolved. Germline V CDR1 and CDR2: LNHDA, SQIVND (reference sequence). The CDR3 has 13 amino acids. V was clipped by 4 bases and J by 5 bases, with 11 bases between them. The CDR3 sequence is CASSTLELETQYF. CDR3 DNA (partial): TGTGCCAGTAGTACCCTAGAGCTTGAGACC.

As for this clone: Read data end 3 residues before the CDR3 end; the end is taken from the germline J gene. The V and J genes are TRBV15 and TRBJ2-1, with 8 bases aligning to TRBD2. In germline, CDR1 is LNHNV, CDR2 YYDKDF (reference sequence). The CDR3 spans 19 residues. The ends lost 0 bases at V and 6 bases at J; junction bases unmatched: 16. CDR3 loop: CATSRDLGKRSGEINEQFF. The DNA read from the CDR3 is TGTGCCACCAGCAGAGATCTGGGGAAACGTAGCGGGGAGATCAATGAG.

Concerning this clone itself: The read halts 3 residues ahead of the CDR3 end, with the missing end drawn from the germline J gene. This chain joins TRBV7-3 and TRBJ2-2, with 7 bases lining up with TRBD2. The germline V gene encodes CDR1 SGHTA and CDR2 FQGTGA. This CDR3 comprises 15 residues. V shed 6 bases and J 4 bases; nucleotides not matched to a gene: 8. Incomplete CDR3 DNA: TGTGCCAGCAGTTATTCTAGCGGAAGCACCGGGGAG. Amino acids: CASSYSSGSTGE. The CDR3 in its entirety is CASSYSSGSTGELFF.

As to this clone: The read terminates 3 residues before the CDR3 end, so the remaining end is supplied by the germline J gene. The V call is TRBV27, the J call TRBJ2-7; 10 positions agree with TRBD1. The J segment lost 3 bases and the V segment lost 5 bases, leaving 7 bases of the junction unmatched. From germline, CDR1 is MNHEY and CDR2 SMNVEV (reference sequence). The length of the CDR3 is 15 residues. The CDR3 is CASSPGTGVLYEQYF. The sequenced CDR3 bases are TGTGCCAGCAGTCCCGGGACAGGGGTCCTCTACGAG.

As concerns this clone: The CDR3 end is not reached by the read, which stops 3 residues before it; the germline J gene fills it in. This chain uses TRBV29-1 with TRBJ1-1, with a tentative D call TRBD1 (6 bases). The CDR3 spans 14 residues. Germline-derived CDR1 and CDR2 are SQVTM and ANQGSEA. Trimming shortened V by 6 bases and J by 5 bases, and 19 bases separated the two germline ends. The CDR3 spells CSVTGVVEGTEAFF. The CDR3 DNA, read in part, is TGCAGCGTGACAGGAGTAGTTGAAGGAACTGAA. Complete variable domain (other parts from reference TRBV29-1 and TRBJ1-1): SAVISQKPSRDICQRGTSLTIQCQVDSQVTMMFWYRQQPGQSLTLIATANQGSEATYESGFVIDKFPISRPNLTFSTLTVSNMSPEDSSIYLCSVTGVVEGTEAFFGQGTRLTVV.

For this clone: The CDR3 extends 3 residues past the end of the read, so its final part is completed from the germline J gene. The chain is built from TRBV30 and TRBJ2-2; 9 positions agree with TRBD2. J lost 6 bases, V lost 4 bases, and 6 bases had no gene match. CDR1 is GTSNPN and CDR2 is SVGIG in the germline V gene (reference sequence). This CDR3 region has 14 residues. The chain's CDR3 is CAWTRSGSSGELFF. The DNA read from the CDR3 is TGTGCCTGGACACGTAGCGGGAGTTCCGGGGAG. Together with reference TRBV30 and TRBJ2-2, the CDR3 gives the full variable domain: SQTIHQWPATLVQPVGSPLSLECTVEGTSNPNLYWYRQAAGRGLQLLFYSVGIGQISSEVPQNLSASRPQDRQFILSSKKLLLSDSGFYLCAWTRSGSSGELFFGEGSRLTVL.

Note on this clone: Sequencing ends 3 residues short of the CDR3 end; the germline J gene provides the rest. The rearrangement uses TRBV10-3 and TRBJ2-7; TRBD1 aligns across 9 bases. Unmatched junction bases numbered 7, after V lost 7 bases and J lost 6 bases. Germline CDR1 reads ENHRY; CDR2 reads SYGVKD. The CDR3 is made up of 13 amino acids. The CDR3 sequence: CAIMRTGAGEQYF. The CDR3 bases that were read are TGTGCCATCATGCGGACAGGGGCTGGCGAG.

Turning to this clone: The CDR3 end is not reached by the read, which stops 3 residues before it; the germline J gene fills it in. This sequence joins TRBV19 and TRBJ2-1; 10 positions agree with TRBD1. This CDR3 is 16 amino acids long. V was clipped by 8 bases and J by 4 bases; unmatched bases: 11. CDR1 and CDR2 (germline): LNHDA, SQIVND (reference sequence). Partial CDR3 DNA: TGTGCCAGTTCCAGCGACAGGGGGCGATCGTACAATGAG. It translates to CASSSDRGRSYNE. The whole CDR3 protein reads CASSSDRGRSYNEQFF.

To note about this clone: The read is 3 residues too short to cover the CDR3 end, so that end is filled in from the germline J gene. This chain links TRBV10-3 with TRBJ2-1, with 9 bases lining up with TRBD2. Germline V gene sequence: CDR1 ENHRY, CDR2 SYGVKD. Trimming removed 10 bases from V and 6 bases from J; junction bases left unmatched: 10. The CDR3 runs to 14 residues. The DNA read from the CDR3 is TGTGCCAGTCGACTAGCGGCAACAAGCAATGAG. The encoded protein is CASRLAATSNE. The whole CDR3 sequence reads CASRLAATSNEQFF.

In the case of this clone: From the germline J gene comes the end of the CDR3, since the read stops 3 residues before it. The rearrangement uses TRBV7-8 and TRBJ1-1, with a weak D call TRBD1 (6 bases). V dropped 5 bases and J dropped 0 bases, with 13 bases sitting between them. The CDR3 has 15 amino acids. Germline CDR1 reads SGHVS; CDR2 reads FQNEAQ. The covered CDR3 bases are TGTGCCAGCAGCGCTTGGACAGATATGAACACTGAA. It specifies CASSAWTDMNTE. The complete CDR3 reads CASSAWTDMNTEAFF.

As for this clone: The sequence runs out 3 residues before the end of the CDR3; the remainder is reconstructed from the germline J gene. The rearrangement uses TRBV6-2 or TRBV6-3 and TRBJ2-1; D perhaps matches TRBD1 (6 bases). Trimming took 10 bases from V and 7 from J, leaving 20 bases between them. The germline V gene has CDR1 MNHEY and CDR2 SVGEGT. The CDR3 is 14 residues long. CDR3 DNA, as far as it was read: TGTGCCACCAGAGGACAGTGGGATTTAAATGAG. As protein: CATRGQWDLNE. The CDR3 reads in full as CATRGQWDLNEQFF.

In regard to this clone: The read finishes 3 residues shy of the CDR3 end, and the germline J gene is used to complete it. The chain links TRBV9 to TRBJ2-6, with D possibly matching TRBD1 (6 bases). The ends were cut back, 1 base at V and 2 bases at J, with 10 bases in the middle. The germline CDR1 and CDR2 sequences are SGDLS and YYNGEE. This CDR3 is built from 16 residues. CDR3 loop: CASSVQGPAGANVLTF. The covered CDR3 bases are TGTGCCAGCAGCGTACAGGGGCCAGCTGGGGCCAACGTC.

Concerning this clone itself: The read terminates 3 residues ahead of where the CDR3 ends, so the germline J gene completes it. This specimen includes other DNA sequences encoding the same CDR3. The V gene is TRBV7-9, the J gene TRBJ1-3, with TRBD1 matching over 7 bases. The CDR3 loop spans 15 amino acids. Trimming at V came to 5 bases and at J to 4 bases, leaving 8 bases not matched to a gene. Germline CDR1 reads SEHNR; CDR2 reads FQNEAQ (reference sequence). The CDR3 loop reads CASSGTGAGGNTIYF. The CDR3 DNA, read in part, is TGTGCCAGCAGCGGAACAGGGGCGGGAGGAAACACC.

About this clone itself: The read terminates 3 residues ahead of where the CDR3 ends, so the germline J gene completes it. This chain links TRBV20-1 with TRBJ2-7; D is unclear. The CDR3 loop spans 13 amino acids. Trimming cost V 3 bases and J 2 bases, with 11 bases left between them. The germline CDR1 and CDR2 sequences are DFQATT and SNEGSKA (reference sequence). The CDR3 loop reads CSASPLAAYEQYF. The CDR3 bases that were read are TGCAGTGCTAGCCCCCTGGCGGCCTACGAG.

Worth noting for this clone: The read ends 3 residues before the CDR3 terminus; that terminus is restored from the germline J gene. The chain uses TRBV11-3 and TRBJ1-1, with D possibly TRBD1 on 6 matching bases. The V end was cut by 1 base, the J end by 5 bases, with 11 bases between. Germline values: CDR1 SGHNT, CDR2 YENEEA. There are 14 residues in the CDR3. CDR3 loop: CASSLGQATTEAFF. The part of the CDR3 DNA that was read is TGTGCCAGCAGCTTAGGACAGGCGACTACTGAA.

About this clone: The read is 3 residues too short to cover the CDR3 end, so that end is filled in from the germline J gene. V usage is TRBV24-1 and J usage is TRBJ2-7; 9 bases map to TRBD1. Germline V gives CDR1 KGHDR, CDR2 SFDVKD. Germline trimming cut 5 bases from V and 5 bases from J; bases unmatched to any gene: 6. The CDR3 runs 14 residues. The chain's CDR3 is CATSVPDRGHEQYF. The sequenced part of the CDR3 DNA is TGTGCCACCAGTGTTCCGGACAGGGGACACGAG.

Remarks on this clone: Read sequence stops 3 residues before the CDR3 end, and the germline J gene provides the missing end. J is TRBJ1-2 and V is TRBV5-1; the D is unclear. Germline-derived CDR1 and CDR2 are SGHRS and YFSETQ. The CDR3 extends over 16 amino acids. Incomplete CDR3 DNA: TGCGCCAGCAGCCCCGAACCAGCGGGCGGGTGGGAGACC. Its translation: CASSPEPAGGWET. The entire CDR3 is CASSPEPAGGWETYTF.

The sequenced part of the CDR3 DNA is TGTGCTAGTGCCCCGGGACAGGGGAGGCGGCAGCCC. It specifies CASAPGQGRRQP. The entire CDR3 reads CASAPGQGRRQPQHF. The rearrangement links TRBV12-5 to TRBJ1-5, with 10 bases fitting TRBD1. The read stops 3 residues short of the end of the CDR3; the missing end is completed from the germline J gene. The CDR3 runs 15 residues. J lost 7 bases, V lost 7 bases, and 10 bases had no gene match. In germline, CDR1 is LGHNT, CDR2 FRNRAP.

Comment on this clone: The read stops 3 residues short of the end of the CDR3; the missing end is completed from the germline J gene. V gene TRBV20-1 combines with J gene TRBJ1-5, with 11 positions matching TRBD1. The CDR3 is 16 residues long. Germline V CDR1 and CDR2: DFQATT, SNEGSKA (reference sequence). V dropped 3 bases and J dropped 4; count of bases not matched to a gene: 8. CDR3 DNA (partial): TGCAGTGCTAGGAGGGCGGGACAGGGGGAGAATCAGCCC. Its translation: CSARRAGQGENQP. The entire CDR3 is CSARRAGQGENQPQHF.

Incomplete CDR3 DNA: TGCAGTGCTAGAGATTGGGGGCCATCCTTCGGTAATTCACCG. It encodes CSARDWGPSFGNSP. The whole CDR3 sequence is CSARDWGPSFGNSPLFF. V is TRBV20-1 and J is TRBJ2-2, with a tentative D call TRBD1 (6 bases). The CDR3 end is not reached by the read, which stops 3 residues before it; the germline J gene fills it in. CDR3 size: 17 residues. The germline CDR1 and CDR2 sequences are DFQATT and SNEGSKA (reference sequence).